This entry lists 9 T cell receptor beta chains sequenced from one sample in a study of T cells in Graves' hyperthyroidism and ophthalmopathy. Amplified TCR beta CDR3 regions came from RNA transcripts. Carried out on the TCR CDR3, a first-round RT-PCR used the HTBI primer set. TCRdb ran MiXCR on the multiplex PCR reads and lists one entry per CDR3 protein. Among around 370,000 distinct CDR3 sequences listed, approximately 18% were seen once. Sequenced input: blood. These receptors all come from a man in his late teens or twenties with Graves' ophthalmopathy.

This rearrangement joins TRBV7-8 to TRBJ2-2, with TRBD2 matching over 9 bases. The length of the CDR3 is 16 residues. V was pared by 0 bases and J by 4 bases, with 3 bases of the junction left unmatched. CDR1 and CDR2 (germline): SGHVS, FQNEAQ. CDR3 in DNA: TGTGCCAGCAGCTTAGCTAGCGGGGGAGGCACCGGGGAGCTGTTTTTT. The encoded protein is CASSLASGGGTGELFF.

This clonotype was recorded at least ten times. The chain combines TRBV6-1 with TRBJ2-1; D possibly uses TRBD1 or TRBD2 (5 bases each). The CDR3 runs 13 residues. V dropped 4 bases and J dropped 7 bases, with 11 bases sitting between them. CDR1 is MNHNS and CDR2 is SASEGT in the germline V gene. The CDR3 loop is CASSGGWLNEQFF. For the CDR3, the DNA is TGTGCCAGCAGTGGGGGGTGGTTGAATGAGCAGTTCTTC.

The sample holds many counts of this clonotype. The chain has TRBV12-3 or TRBV12-4 and TRBJ1-2; the match to TRBD1 covers 7 bases. V lost 5 bases and J lost 2; bases outside the gene matches: 5. This CDR3 comprises 14 residues. CDR3 sequence: CASSARQGNYGYTF. The CDR3, as DNA: TGTGCCAGCAGTGCAAGACAGGGCAACTATGGCTACACCTTC.

This clonotype was detected many times. The CDR3 nucleotides are TGTGCCAGCAGCTTGGGGGACGGGGAGCTGTTTTTT. It codes for CASSLGDGELFF. The chain links TRBV5-8 to TRBJ2-2; D call uncertain. Trimming took off 0 bases at V and 7 bases at J, with 4 bases between the two ends. The germline gives CDR1 SGHTS, CDR2 YDEGEE. This CDR3 region has 12 residues.

The V call is TRBV7-6, the J call TRBJ2-3; 12 bases are shared with TRBD2. Germline V gene data show CDR1 as SGHVS and CDR2 as FNYEAQ. The ends lost 0 bases at V and 4 bases at J; junction bases unmatched: 5. The CDR3 runs 17 residues. The CDR3 here is CASSLALAGGLADTQYF. Here the CDR3 DNA reads TGTGCCAGCAGCTTAGCGCTAGCGGGGGGGCTGGCAGATACGCAGTATTTT.

The chain carries TRBV10-2 and TRBJ2-7; D may match TRBD1 or TRBD2 (5 bases each). The V gene lost 4 bases and the J gene lost 3 bases, with 13 bases spanning the gap. The germline CDR1 and CDR2 sequences are WSHSY and SAAADI. The CDR3 is 14 amino acids. CDR3 residues: CASSAPGTFYEQYF. The CDR3 DNA reads TGCGCCAGCAGTGCCCCCGGGACCTTCTACGAGCAGTACTTC.

This clonotype was seen only a few times. The V gene is TRBV11-2, the J gene TRBJ2-7; 7 bases match TRBD1. Trimming removed 0 bases from V and 2 bases from J; junction bases left unmatched: 4. The CDR3 totals 15 residues. The germline CDR1 and CDR2 sequences are SGHAT and FQNNGV. DNA for the CDR3: TGTGCCAGCAGCTTAGATTGGACAGGTCCCTACGAGCAGTACTTC. Translation: CASSLDWTGPYEQYF.

At least ten counts were recorded for this clonotype. The chain links TRBV12-3 or TRBV12-4 to TRBJ1-5, with 9 bases aligning to TRBD1. Trimming took 1 base from V and 5 from J; bases not matched to a gene: 3. This CDR3 contains 15 residues. CDR3 bases: TGTGCCAGCAGTTTAGAGGGACAGGGCCATCAGCCCCAGCATTTT. Translating gives CASSLEGQGHQPQHF.

The rearrangement links TRBV7-9 to TRBJ1-4, with 7 bases identical to TRBD1. Germline V gene lookup returns CDR1 SEHNR and CDR2 FQNEAQ (reference sequence). Trimming cost V 5 bases and J 6 bases; bases outside gene matches: 9. The CDR3 length is 15 residues. CDR3 nucleotides: TGTGCCAGCAGCCGTGACAGGGTTGTTCATGAAAAACTGTTTTTT. It codes for CASSRDRVVHEKLFF.